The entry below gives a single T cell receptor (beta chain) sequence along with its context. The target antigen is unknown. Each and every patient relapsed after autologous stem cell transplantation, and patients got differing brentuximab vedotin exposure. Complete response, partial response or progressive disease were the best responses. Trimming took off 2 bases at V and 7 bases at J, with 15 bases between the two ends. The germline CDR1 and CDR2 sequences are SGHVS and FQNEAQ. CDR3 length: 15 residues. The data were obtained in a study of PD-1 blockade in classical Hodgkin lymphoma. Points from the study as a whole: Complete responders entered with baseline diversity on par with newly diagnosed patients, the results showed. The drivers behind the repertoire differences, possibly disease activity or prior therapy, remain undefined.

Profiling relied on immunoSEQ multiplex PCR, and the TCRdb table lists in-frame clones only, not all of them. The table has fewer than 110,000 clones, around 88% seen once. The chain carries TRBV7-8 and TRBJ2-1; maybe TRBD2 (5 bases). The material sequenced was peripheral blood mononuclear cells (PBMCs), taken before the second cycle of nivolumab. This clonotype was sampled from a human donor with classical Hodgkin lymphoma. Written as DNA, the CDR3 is TGTGCCAGCAGCTTACCCCGGGGTCCTGGAAATGAGCAGTTCTTC. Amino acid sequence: CASSLPRGPGNEQFF.